This is a list of T cell receptor beta chains from one sample in a study of blood T cell repertoires in COVID-19. Produced via immunoSEQ multiplex PCR; TCRdb's table is partial and in-frame only. The table records around 320,000 clones, around 89% of them present only once. Source material: PBMCs or T cells enriched from blood (not recorded which). These receptors all come from a woman under 30 with acute COVID-19. Both conserved end residues are part of each CDR3. A D gene is named only where the DNA matches it firmly. Size is stated for part of the rows, as once, few or many counts, or as a class when the clone is expanded.

>TRBJ2-3|NA|NA|TRBV11-3
CASSLGRGSTDTQYF
TGTGCCAGCAGCTTAGGTCGCGGAAGCACAGATACGCAGTATTTT
>TRBJ1-1|NA|NA|TRBV30
CASRNNREEAFF
TGTGCCTCCCGTAATAACAGGGAAGAAGCTTTCTTT
>TRBJ1-1|NA|few|TRBV28
CASSVYMNTEAFF
TGTGCCAGTTCAGTTTATATGAACACTGAAGCTTTCTTT
>TRBJ2-3|TRBD2|NA|TRBV28
CASSETSGRYGDTQYF
TGTGCCAGCAGTGAGACTAGCGGGAGATATGGAGATACGCAGTATTTT
>TRBJ1-2|NA|once|TRBV2
CASSEQGPSYGYTF
TGTGCCAGCAGTGAACAGGGCCCCAGCTATGGCTACACCTTC
>TRBJ2-5|TRBD1|NA|TRBV11-3
CASSSSGTGVSETQYF
TGTGCCAGCAGCTCGTCCGGGACAGGGGTCTCGGAGACCCAGTACTTC
>TRBJ1-3|NA|NA|TRBV5-1
CASSLVEGVSGNTIYF
TGCGCCAGCAGCTTGGTGGAAGGAGTATCTGGAAACACCATATATTTT
>TRBJ1-1|NA|NA|TRBV5-1
CASSEARLVTEAFF
TGCGCCAGCAGCGAGGCGAGGTTGGTTACTGAAGCTTTCTTT
>TRBJ2-7|NA|NA|TRBV15
CATTGAGASREQYF
TGTGCCACCACGGGAGCAGGAGCGAGTAGGGAGCAGTACTTC
>TRBJ1-1|NA|NA|TRBV28
CASRRVRGNTEAFF
TGTGCCAGCAGACGCGTAAGGGGGAACACTGAAGCTTTCTTT
>TRBJ1-1|NA|NA|TRBV9
CASSVDEGRNTEAFF
TGTGCCAGCAGCGTAGACGAGGGAAGGAACACTGAAGCTTTCTTT
>TRBJ2-3|TRBD2|once|TRBV28
CASSRTSGRADTQYF
TGTGCCAGCAGTCGGACTAGCGGGAGGGCAGATACGCAGTATTTT
>TRBJ2-1|TRBD1|once|TRBV23-1
CASSQIGTVSYNEQFF
TGCGCCAGCAGTCAAATAGGGACAGTGTCCTACAATGAGCAGTTCTTC
>TRBJ1-2|NA|NA|TRBV18
CASSLAGAGGGGYTF
TGTGCCAGCTCACTTGCGGGGGCTGGTGGGGGAGGCTACACCTTC
>TRBJ1-1|NA|NA|TRBV5-4
CASSFQTGITEAFF
TGTGCCAGCAGCTTTCAAACAGGGATCACTGAAGCTTTCTTT
>TRBJ2-3|NA|NA|TRBV11-2
CASSLKGLDTQYF
TGTGCCAGCAGCTTGAAGGGACTGGATACGCAGTATTTT
>TRBJ1-5|NA|NA|TRBV28
CASSSQHQPQHF
TGTGCCAGCAGTTCACAGCATCAGCCCCAGCATTTT
>TRBJ2-1|NA|once|TRBV6-5
CASSYSSYNEQFF
TGTGCCAGCAGTTACTCCTCGTACAATGAGCAGTTCTTC
>TRBJ1-1|TRBD1|NA|TRBV9
CASSVDGTGPPAFF
TGTGCCAGCAGCGTAGACGGGACAGGACCTCCCGCTTTCTTT
>TRBJ2-5|TRBD2|NA|TRBV27
CASSGGTSGRRETQYF
TGTGCCAGCAGTGGGGGGACTAGCGGGAGACGGGAGACCCAGTACTTC
>TRBJ2-7|NA|NA|TRBV11-2
CASSLDFPSEQYF
TGTGCCAGCAGCTTAGATTTCCCCTCTGAGCAGTACTTC
>TRBJ1-4|NA|NA|TRBV20-1
CSASSRANEKLFF
TGCAGTGCTAGTTCTCGGGCTAATGAAAAACTGTTTTTT
>TRBJ1-1|NA|NA|TRBV19
CASIGLNTEAFF
TGTGCCAGTATTGGGCTGAACACTGAAGCTTTCTTT
>TRBJ1-5|TRBD1|NA|TRBV2
CASRPGNRDRDQPQHF
TGTGCCAGCAGGCCAGGGAACCGGGACAGGGATCAGCCCCAGCATTTT
>TRBJ1-2|NA|NA|TRBV2
CASSETLDNYGYTF
TGTGCCAGCAGTGAGACACTAGATAACTATGGCTACACCTTC
>TRBJ1-2|NA|NA|TRBV7-2
CASSTRDGGYGYTF
TGTGCCAGCAGCACCCGGGATGGTGGCTATGGCTACACCTTC
>TRBJ2-4|NA|once|TRBV28
CASRTWTVKNIQYF
TGTGCCAGCAGAACCTGGACAGTCAAAAACATTCAGTACTTC
>TRBJ2-1|TRBD2|NA|TRBV6-5
CATSGRGRYEQFF
TGTGCCACAAGCGGGAGGGGGAGATATGAGCAGTTCTTC
>TRBJ2-1|TRBD2|NA|TRBV6-5
CASSLPAGGVNEQFF
TGTGCCAGCAGTTTACCAGCGGGAGGGGTCAATGAGCAGTTCTTC